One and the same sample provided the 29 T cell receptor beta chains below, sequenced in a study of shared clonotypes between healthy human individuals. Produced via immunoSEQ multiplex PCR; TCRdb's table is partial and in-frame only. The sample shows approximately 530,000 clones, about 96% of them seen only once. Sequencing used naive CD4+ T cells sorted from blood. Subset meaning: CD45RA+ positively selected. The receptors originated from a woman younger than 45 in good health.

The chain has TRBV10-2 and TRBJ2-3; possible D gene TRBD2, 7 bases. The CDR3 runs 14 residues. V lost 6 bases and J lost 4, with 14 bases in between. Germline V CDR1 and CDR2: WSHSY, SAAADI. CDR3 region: CASRRGRDPDTQYF. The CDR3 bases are TGCGCCAGCAGAAGGGGGAGGGACCCAGATACGCAGTATTTT.

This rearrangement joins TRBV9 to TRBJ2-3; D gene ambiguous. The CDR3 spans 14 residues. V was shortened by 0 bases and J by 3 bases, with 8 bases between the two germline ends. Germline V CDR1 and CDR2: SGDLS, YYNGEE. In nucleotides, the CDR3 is TGTGCCAGCAGCGTAGGTTGGGGTACAGATACGCAGTATTTT. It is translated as CASSVGWGTDTQYF.

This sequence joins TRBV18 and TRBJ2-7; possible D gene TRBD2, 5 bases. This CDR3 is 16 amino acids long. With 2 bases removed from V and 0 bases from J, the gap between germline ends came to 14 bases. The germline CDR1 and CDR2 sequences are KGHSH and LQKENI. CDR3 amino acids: CASSPRGGLYSYEQYF. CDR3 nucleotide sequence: TGTGCCAGCTCACCAAGAGGCGGGCTCTACTCCTACGAGCAGTACTTC. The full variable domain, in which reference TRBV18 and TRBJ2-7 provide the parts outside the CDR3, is NAGVMQNPRHLVRRRGQEARLRCSPMKGHSHVYWYRQLPEEGLKFMVYLQKENIIDESGMPKERFSAEFPKEGPSILRIQQVVRGDSAAYFCASSPRGGLYSYEQYFGPGTRLTVT.

The CDR3 spells CASRSQGRDTQYF. For the CDR3, the DNA is TGTGCCAGCAGGTCTCAAGGGAGGGATACGCAGTATTTT. The genes are TRBV27 and TRBJ2-3; the D gene is possibly TRBD2 (6 bases). Trimming removed 6 bases from V and 6 bases from J, with 13 bases in between. Looked up from germline, CDR1 is MNHEY and CDR2 is SMNVEV (reference sequence). The CDR3 has 13 amino acids.

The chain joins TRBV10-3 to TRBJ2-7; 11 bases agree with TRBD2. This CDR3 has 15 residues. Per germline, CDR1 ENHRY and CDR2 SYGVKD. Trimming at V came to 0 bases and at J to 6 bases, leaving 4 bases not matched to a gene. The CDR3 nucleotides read TGTGCCATCAGTGAGTCGACACTAGCGGGAGCCGAGCAGTACTTC. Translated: CAISESTLAGAEQYF.

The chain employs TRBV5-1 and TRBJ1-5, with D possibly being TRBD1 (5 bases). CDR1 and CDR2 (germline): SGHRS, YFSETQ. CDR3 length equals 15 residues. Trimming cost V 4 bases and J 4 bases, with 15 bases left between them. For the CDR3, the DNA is TGCGCCAGCAGCCCCGCCGGGGGGGGGAATCAGCCCCAGCATTTT. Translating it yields CASSPAGGGNQPQHF. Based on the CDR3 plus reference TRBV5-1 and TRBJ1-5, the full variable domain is KAGVTQTPRYLIKTRGQQVTLSCSPISGHRSVSWYQQTPGQGLQFLFEYFSETQRNKGNFPGRFSGRQFSNSRSEMNVSTLELGDSALYLCASSPAGGGNQPQHFGDGTRLSIL.

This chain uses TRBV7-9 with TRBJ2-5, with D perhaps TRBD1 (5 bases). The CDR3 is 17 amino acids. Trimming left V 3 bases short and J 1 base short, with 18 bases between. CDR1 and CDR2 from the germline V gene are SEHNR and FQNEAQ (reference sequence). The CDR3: CASSFGSTGTPQETQYF. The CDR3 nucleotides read TGTGCCAGCAGCTTTGGTTCTACAGGAACGCCCCAAGAGACCCAGTACTTC.

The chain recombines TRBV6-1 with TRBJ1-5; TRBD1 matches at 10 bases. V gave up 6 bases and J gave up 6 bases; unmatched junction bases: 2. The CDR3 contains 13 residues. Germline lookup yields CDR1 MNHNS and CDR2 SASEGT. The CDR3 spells CASSDRGLQPQHF. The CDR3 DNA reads TGTGCCAGCAGCGACAGGGGGCTTCAGCCCCAGCATTTT.

CDR3 in DNA: TGTGCCAGTAGTAAGACACAGTACTATGGCTACACCTTC. Translating gives CASSKTQYYGYTF. The chain links TRBV19 to TRBJ1-2; D uncertain. The CDR3 extends over 13 amino acids. Deletions cut 4 bases from V and 3 bases from J, with 9 bases between. Germline lookup yields CDR1 LNHDA and CDR2 SQIVND (reference sequence).

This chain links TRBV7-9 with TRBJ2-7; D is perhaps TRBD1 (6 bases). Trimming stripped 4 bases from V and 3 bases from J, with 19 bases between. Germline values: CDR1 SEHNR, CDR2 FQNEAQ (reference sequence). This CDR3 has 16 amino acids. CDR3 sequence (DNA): TGTGCCAGCAGCTCCGGCCTCGGGACACCATTCTACGAGCAGTACTTC. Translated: CASSSGLGTPFYEQYF.

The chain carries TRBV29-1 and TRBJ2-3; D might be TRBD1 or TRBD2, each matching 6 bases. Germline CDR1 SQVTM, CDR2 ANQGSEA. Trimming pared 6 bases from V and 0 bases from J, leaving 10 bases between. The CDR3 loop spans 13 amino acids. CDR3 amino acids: CSVTGTSTDTQYF. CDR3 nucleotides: TGCAGCGTCACAGGGACTAGCACAGATACGCAGTATTTT.

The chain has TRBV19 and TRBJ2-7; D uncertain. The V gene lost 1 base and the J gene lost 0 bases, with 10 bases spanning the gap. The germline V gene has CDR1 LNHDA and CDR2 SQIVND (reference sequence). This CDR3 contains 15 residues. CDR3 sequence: CASSIVWGSSYEQYF. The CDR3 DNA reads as TGTGCCAGTAGTATAGTGTGGGGTTCCTCCTACGAGCAGTACTTC.

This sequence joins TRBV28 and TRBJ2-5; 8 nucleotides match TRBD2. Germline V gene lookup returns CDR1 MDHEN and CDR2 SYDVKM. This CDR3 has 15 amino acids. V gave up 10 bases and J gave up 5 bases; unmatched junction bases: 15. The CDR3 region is CATSRGGSLKETQYF. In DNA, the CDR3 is TGTGCCACGTCACGGGGGGGGAGCCTGAAGGAGACCCAGTACTTC. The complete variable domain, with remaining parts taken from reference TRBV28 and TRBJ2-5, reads DVKVTQSSRYLVKRTGEKVFLECVQDMDHENMFWYRQDPGLGLRLIYFSYDVKMKEKGDIPEGYSVSREKKERFSLILESASTNQTSMYLCATSRGGSLKETQYFGPGTRLLVL.

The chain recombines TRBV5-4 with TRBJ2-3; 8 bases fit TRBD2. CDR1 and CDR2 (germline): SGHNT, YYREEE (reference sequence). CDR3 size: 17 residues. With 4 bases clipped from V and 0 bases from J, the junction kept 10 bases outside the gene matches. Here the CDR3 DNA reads TGTGCCAGCAGCCTGAGAGTGCTAGCGGGTAGCACAGATACGCAGTATTTT. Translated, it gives CASSLRVLAGSTDTQYF.

CDR3 region: CASSRRTDNEQFF. DNA for the CDR3: TGTGCCAGCAGCCGGAGGACAGACAATGAGCAGTTCTTC. The rearrangement links TRBV7-9 to TRBJ2-1; TRBD1 might be the D (6 bases). V was cut by 5 bases and J by 5 bases, with 10 bases left in between. Germline-derived CDR1 and CDR2 are SEHNR and FQNEAQ (reference sequence). The CDR3 has 13 residues.

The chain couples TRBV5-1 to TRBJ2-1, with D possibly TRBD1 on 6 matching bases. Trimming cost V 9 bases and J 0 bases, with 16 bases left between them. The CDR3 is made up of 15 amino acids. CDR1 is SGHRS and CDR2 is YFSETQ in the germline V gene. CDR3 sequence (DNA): TGCGCCACGAGAGTGGGGGCGGCCTCCTACAATGAGCAGTTCTTC. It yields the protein CATRVGAASYNEQFF.

CDR3 amino acids: CASSWTSELVGELFF. In DNA, the CDR3 is TGTGCCAGCAGCTGGACTAGCGAATTGGTCGGGGAGCTGTTTTTT. V is TRBV7-6 and J is TRBJ2-2; 9 bases align to TRBD2. Germline CDR1 reads SGHVS; CDR2 reads FNYEAQ. V lost 4 bases to trimming and J lost 7 bases; unmatched junction nucleotides: 7. There are 15 residues in the CDR3.

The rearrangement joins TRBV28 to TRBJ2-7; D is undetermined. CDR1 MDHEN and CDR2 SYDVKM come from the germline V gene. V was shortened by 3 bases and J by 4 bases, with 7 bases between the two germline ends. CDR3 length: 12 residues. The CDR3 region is CASSFLWYEQYF. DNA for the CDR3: TGTGCCAGCAGTTTTTTATGGTACGAGCAGTACTTC.

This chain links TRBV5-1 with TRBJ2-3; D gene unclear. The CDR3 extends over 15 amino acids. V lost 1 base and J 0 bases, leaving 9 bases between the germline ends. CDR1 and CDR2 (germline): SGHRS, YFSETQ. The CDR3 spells CASSLKGFSTDTQYF. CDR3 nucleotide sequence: TGCGCCAGCAGCTTGAAAGGATTTAGCACAGATACGCAGTATTTT. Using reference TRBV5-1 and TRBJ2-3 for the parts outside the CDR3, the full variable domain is KAGVTQTPRYLIKTRGQQVTLSCSPISGHRSVSWYQQTPGQGLQFLFEYFSETQRNKGNFPGRFSGRQFSNSRSEMNVSTLELGDSALYLCASSLKGFSTDTQYFGPGTRLTVL.

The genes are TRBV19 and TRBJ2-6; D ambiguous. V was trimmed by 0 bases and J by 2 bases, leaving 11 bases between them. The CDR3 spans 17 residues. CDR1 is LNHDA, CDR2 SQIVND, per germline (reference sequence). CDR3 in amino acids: CASSIDSPLTGANVLTF. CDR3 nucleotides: TGTGCCAGTAGTATAGATTCCCCTCTGACTGGGGCCAACGTCCTGACTTTC.

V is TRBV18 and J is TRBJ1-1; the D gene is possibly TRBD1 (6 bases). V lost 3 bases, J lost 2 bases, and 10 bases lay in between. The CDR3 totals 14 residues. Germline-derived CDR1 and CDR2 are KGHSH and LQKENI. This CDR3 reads CASSPRGDNTEAFF. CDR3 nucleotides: TGTGCCAGCTCACCGAGGGGGGACAACACTGAAGCTTTCTTT. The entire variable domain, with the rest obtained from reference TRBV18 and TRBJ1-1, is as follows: NAGVMQNPRHLVRRRGQEARLRCSPMKGHSHVYWYRQLPEEGLKFMVYLQKENIIDESGMPKERFSAEFPKEGPSILRIQQVVRGDSAAYFCASSPRGDNTEAFFGQGTRLTVV.

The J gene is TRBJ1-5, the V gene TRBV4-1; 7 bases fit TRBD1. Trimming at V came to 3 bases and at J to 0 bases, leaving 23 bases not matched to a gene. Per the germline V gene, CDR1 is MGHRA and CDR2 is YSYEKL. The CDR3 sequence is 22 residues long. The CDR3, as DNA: TGCGCCAGCAGCCATAGGACGGGACAGCCGGTTTCGAAGGATATTAGCAATCAGCCCCAGCATTTT. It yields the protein CASSHRTGQPVSKDISNQPQHF.

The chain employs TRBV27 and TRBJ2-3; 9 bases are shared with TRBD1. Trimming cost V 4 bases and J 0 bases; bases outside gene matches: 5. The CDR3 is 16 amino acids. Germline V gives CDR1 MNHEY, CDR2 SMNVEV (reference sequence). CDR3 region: CASSSDRGISTDTQYF. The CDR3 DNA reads TGTGCCAGCAGTTCCGACAGGGGGATTAGCACAGATACGCAGTATTTT.

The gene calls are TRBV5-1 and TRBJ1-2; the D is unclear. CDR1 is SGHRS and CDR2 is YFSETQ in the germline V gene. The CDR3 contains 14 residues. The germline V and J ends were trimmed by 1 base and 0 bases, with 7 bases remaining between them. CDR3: CASSLTATNYGYTF. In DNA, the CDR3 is TGCGCCAGCAGCTTGACGGCTACTAACTATGGCTACACCTTC.

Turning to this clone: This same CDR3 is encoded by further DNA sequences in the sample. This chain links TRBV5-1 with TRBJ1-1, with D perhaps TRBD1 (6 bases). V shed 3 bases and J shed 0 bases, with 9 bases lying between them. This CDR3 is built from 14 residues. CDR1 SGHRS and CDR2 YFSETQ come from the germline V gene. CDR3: CASSSQGMNTEAFF. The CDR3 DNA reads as TGCGCCAGCAGCTCACAGGGAATGAACACTGAAGCTTTCTTT.

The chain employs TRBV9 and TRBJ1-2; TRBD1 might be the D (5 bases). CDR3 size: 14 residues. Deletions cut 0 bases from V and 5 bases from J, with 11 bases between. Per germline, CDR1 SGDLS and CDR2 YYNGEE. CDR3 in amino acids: CASSVDRGEYGYTF. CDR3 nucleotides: TGTGCCAGCAGCGTAGACAGAGGGGAGTATGGCTACACCTTC.

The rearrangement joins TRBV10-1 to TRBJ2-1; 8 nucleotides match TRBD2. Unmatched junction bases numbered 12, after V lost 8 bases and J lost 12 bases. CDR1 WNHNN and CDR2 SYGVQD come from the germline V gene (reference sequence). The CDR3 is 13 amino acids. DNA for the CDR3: TGCGCCAGCGGACTAGCCTACAATGACGGGCAGTTCTTC. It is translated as CASGLAYNDGQFF.

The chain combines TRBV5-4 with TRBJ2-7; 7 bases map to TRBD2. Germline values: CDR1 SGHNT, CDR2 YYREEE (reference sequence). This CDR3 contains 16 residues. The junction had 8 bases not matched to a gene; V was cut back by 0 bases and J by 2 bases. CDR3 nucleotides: TGTGCCAGCAGCTTGGGGGCGGGAGCTGGAACCTACGAGCAGTACTTC. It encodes CASSLGAGAGTYEQYF.

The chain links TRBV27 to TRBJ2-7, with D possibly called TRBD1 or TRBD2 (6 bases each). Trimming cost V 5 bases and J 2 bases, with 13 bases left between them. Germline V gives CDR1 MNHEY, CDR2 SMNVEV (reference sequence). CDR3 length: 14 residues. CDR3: CASSTRGLPYEQYF. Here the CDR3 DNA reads TGTGCCAGCAGTACCCGGGGGCTCCCCTACGAGCAGTACTTC.